These 4 T cell receptor beta chains were sequenced from one sample in a study of cytotoxic CD8 clonotypes in ibrutinib-treated CLL. TCRdb's copy holds only in-frame clones and misses some; the assay was immunoSEQ multiplex PCR. This sample has some 93,000 clones, with about 72% found just once. Specimen: PBMCs, collected after 12 months of ibrutinib treatment. These receptors were obtained from a human donor with chronic lymphocytic leukemia.

The chain combines TRBV21-1 with TRBJ1-2; no check of the table's D call, TRBD1, against the DNA was made. TRBV21-1 is reported as a pseudogene. The CDR3 extends over 18 amino acids. CDR3 protein: CASSKAASGTGYIIGYTF. Here the CDR3 DNA reads TGTGCCAGCAGCAAAGCCGCATCCGGGACAGGGTATATCATAGGCTACACCTTC.

The chain couples TRBV12-2 to TRBJ2-3; the table's D gene call, TRBD2, was not cross checked with the DNA. TRBV12-2 is tagged as a pseudogene. The CDR3 extends over 14 amino acids. The CDR3 sequence is CASRLIAGGNTQYF. The CDR3 coding sequence is TGTGCAAGTCGCCTAATAGCGGGGGGGAATACGCAGTATTTT.

The chain uses TRBV23-1 and TRBJ2-2; D might be TRBD1 (6 bases). TRBV23-1 belongs to the ORF category, with a function that is uncertain. The CDR3 runs 17 residues. Trimming left V 3 bases short and J 0 bases short, with 14 bases between. CDR3 coding DNA: TGCGCCAGCAGTCACGGCGAGGGACAACCGAACACCGGGGAGCTGTTTTTT. It translates to CASSHGEGQPNTGELFF.

Note on this clone: Mismatch with germline at one junction end may stem from a read error. V is TRBV14 and J is TRBJ2-5; 8 nucleotides align to TRBD2. Germline loops: CDR1 SGHDN, CDR2 FVKESK. This CDR3 has 14 residues. The CDR3 protein is CASSQVAGKETQYF. CDR3 sequence (DNA): TGTGCCAGCAGTCAAGTAGCGGGGAAAGAGACCCAGTACTTC.